The source of this TCR beta chain is a study of cytomegalovirus exposure and HLA in healthy donors (TCRdb year 2017). Notes on the research overall: An earlier analysis of more than 550 of the donors reported 250 to 350 Gb of sequence data and about 120 million unique TCR beta sequences obtained from roughly 180 million T cells. The number of donors typed differed by locus, with 629-630 for A, B, C, DRB1 and DQB1, around 560 for DQA1, 600 to 610 for DPA1, and approximately 470 for DPB1. To decide whether each TCR beta V gene segment behaved as functional or pseudogenic, an earlier analysis of nearly 600 of the donors relied on high-throughput TCR beta sequencing. Roughly 5 DR-DQ haplotypes were treated as single units for association and clustering because of strong linkage in the cohort. HLA typing included class I and class II loci at four-digit resolution. The study was designed to test whether signatures of past pathogen exposure could be identified by cataloging public T cell receptors. Donor age, sex, ethnicity and CMV serostatus were collected together with the repertoire data. About 320 gigabases of sequencing data and 70 million to 100 million unique TCR sequences were included in an early release covering 550 to 650 HLA-typed donors. Among the roughly 400 genotyped donors, around 81% belonged to the genetic ancestry cluster associated with self-reported Caucasian donors. To predict cytomegalovirus infection status, the study brought together high-throughput TCR immunosequencing, statistical association of individual TCRs with disease status, and machine learning. Genome-wide SNP genotypes for about 65% of the roughly 670 donors were used in a later genetic analysis, which treated that subset as a discovery cohort. Besides the first cohort of around 700 subjects, a separate validation cohort made up of roughly 120 different subjects was used. Rather than drawing on any new phenotypic data, the later analysis identified candidate immune exposures from TCR beta sequences and the way those sequences occurred across donors. On average, around 240,000 unique TCR beta nucleotide sequences were sequenced per donor among 300 to 500 genotyped donors of the cohort, with approximately 18% of those sequences being non-productive. Every repertoire in the discovery cohort had been generated on one and the same sequencing platform. In a later analysis, previously published TCR beta repertoires from some 640 donors were re-analyzed and high-resolution HLA genotyping was added so that TCR occurrence patterns could be studied. The study profiled the T cell repertoires of hundreds of subjects by immunosequencing and related them to cytomegalovirus serostatus. General conclusions and limits of the study: Around 16 rarely observed V segments, including chromosome 9 orphons, were excluded from the earlier analysis of about 600 of the donors because counts were too low. Correlated functional status among segregating V segments might reflect linkage disequilibrium, but an unknown experimental factor could not be ruled out. Compared with the approximately 670-donor mean, donors in an Asian-associated ancestry cluster had fewer N-insertions in productive TCRs, according to a later genetic analysis. A later analysis found that TCR association rates varied across HLA loci, with DRB1 alleles showing the most associated TCRs and HLA-C alleles the fewest. In a later analysis, several top co-occurrence clusters were reported to appear linked to parvovirus B19, influenza, CMV and Epstein-Barr virus. In this cohort, only TCR beta chains were sequenced, and detectable features were limited by the absence of alpha or paired-chain data. In the study, 150 to 200 TCR beta chains were listed as associated with cytomegalovirus. A further reported finding was that TCR beta sequences accurately predicted the HLA-A and HLA-B alleles for most subjects in the first cohort. According to a later analysis, most CMV-associated TCR beta chains appeared to be HLA-restricted, and the HLA associations seemed to be driven largely by CMV exposure. Strong co-occurrence of HLA alleles, especially DR and DQ, made assigning TCR associations to individual alleles difficult. Because HLA typing was missing for some donors at each locus, association tests included only the typed subset. Cytomegalovirus status was reported to be diagnosed by the classifier with high specificity and sensitivity in both the original and validation cohorts. The 87-base-pair reads could not distinguish some IMGT-functional V segments, including TRBV6-2 and TRBV6-3, so those segments were excluded. The presence/absence analyses assumed that sequencing depth was roughly uniform across donors, and that assumption may not be true. Compared with equally common non-associated chains, HLA-associated TCR beta chains in a later analysis were more clonally expanded and had lower generation probabilities. A cluster of highly shared sequence variants was judged likely to represent a technical artifact of the sequencing pipeline. Three of the identified cytomegalovirus-associated TCR beta chains were confirmed in vitro to be specific for cytomegalovirus antigens. In an earlier analysis of 500 to 650 of the donors, most TCR beta V segments appeared in productive rearrangements about 90% or about 30% of the time, broadly matching IMGT annotations. For the cohort, immune exposure information was limited to CMV serostatus. At a false discovery rate of 0.05, a later analysis linked about 16,000 TCR beta sequences to specific HLA alleles. In a later genetic analysis, a missense DCLRE1C variant was associated with V-gene and J-gene trimming of TCR beta chains, and the association was replicated in an independent cohort. Across donors, most TCR sequences were observed very rarely, whereas some public TCRs were present in many individuals. It was suggested by the authors that the approach could potentially be generalized to other disease states and immunological phenotypes.

The cohort consisted of 670 or so healthy bone marrow donors. All cohort members were sampled while nominally healthy, although unrecorded immune exposures were likely present. The donor tested CMV seronegative, placing the donor among the 350 to 400 seronegative members of the cohort. Each donor provided a peripheral blood sample, and peripheral blood mononuclear cells were used for TCR beta sequencing. The Qiagen DNeasy Blood Extraction Kit was used to extract genomic DNA from the blood cell samples. As regards this clone: Its target antigen remains unknown. No base-level quality is on record; no much larger clone is a single base apart.

Preparation of the library involved the immunoSEQ multiplex PCR assay. A mixture of 60 forward primers for TCR Vbeta segments and 13 reverse primers for TCR Jbeta segments was used in the multiplex PCR. The CDR3 region of rearranged TCR beta genes was amplified from genomic DNA with a multiplex PCR assay. The amplified TCR beta libraries were sequenced on the Illumina HiSeq System as 87-base-pair reads. Processing in the source paper ran as follows. A later analysis counted about 80 million unique TCR beta chains across the 500 to 850 repertoires, and 9 million to 14 million of these chains were shared by at least two donors. To remove PCR and sequencing errors, raw reads were error-corrected and collapsed into unique sequences using a nearest-neighbor algorithm that merged closely related sequences. V, D and J gene segments were assigned by aligning CDR3 sequences to IMGT reference sequences. Each retained sequence needed at least a six-nucleotide match to both a V gene segment and a J gene segment. A rearrangement counted as productive if the CDR3 had no stop codons and remained in frame with V and J, and every other rearrangement counted as non-productive. CDR3 was defined according to IMGT convention as the region running from the second conserved V-encoded cysteine to the conserved J-encoded phenylalanine. Sequences without an unambiguous match to a single V gene segment were excluded from the earlier analysis of about 600 of the donors. An earlier analysis of a few hundred of the donors classified V segments as functional when productive rearrangements were above 56.7% and as segregating when the standard deviation between donors was above 5%. A statistical classification framework was developed to diagnose cytomegalovirus status using the catalog of TCR beta chain sequences. A later analysis assigned V and J genes by comparing TCR nucleotide sequences with IMGT/GENE-DB human TR gene sequences. Using the TCRdist pipeline, a later analysis assigned CDR3 sequences along with most-parsimonious VDJ recombination scenarios. In a later analysis, each TCR beta chain was defined by its CDR3 amino acid sequence together with its V-gene family, and reads without a unique V-gene family were excluded. A later analysis removed over 500 highly shared, low-generation-probability nucleotide sequences to deal with suspected cross-contamination and a sequencing artifact. A later analysis calculated a clonal expansion index for each public chain from normalized within-repertoire ranks of inferred template counts. In a later analysis, generation probabilities were computed with a VDJ recombination model fitted to out-of-frame rearrangements, and the resulting probabilities were checked against IGoR. A later analysis scored TCR-TCR, TCR-HLA and TCR-CMV co-occurrence with hypergeometric tests, applying a repertoire-size bias correction to TCR pairs. In a later analysis, false discovery rates were estimated by permuting HLA or CMV assignments 20 times. In a later analysis, co-occurring TCRs were grouped using DBSCAN, with TCRdist sequence similarity added in when clustering inside HLA-allele-positive subsets. For co-occurrence clustering, repertoires with fewer than 30,000 or more than 120,000 public chains were excluded, along with 4 to 6 repertoires with anomalous nucleotide sharing. TCRdb carries this immuneACCESS record with in-frame sequences only. Its versions omit some clonotypes, under half of them owing to an unresolved V gene in the studies checked, with the rest unexplained. V and J calls and clone size are copied from that table; D and trimming were computed from the DNA. The sample table records roughly 120,000 clones; over 70% of these occur just once. The ten largest clones represent around 4% of the sample.

The CDR3, cysteine through phenylalanine, is 14 amino acids long. CDR3 DNA only is kept here, 42 bases in frame from base 1. The germline ends are 16 bases apart after V is trimmed by 5 bases and J by 6 bases. From a lookup of the germline V gene, CDR1 and CDR2 are MGHRA and YSYEKL. The sequence was obtained from a woman in her forties in good health and CMV-seronegative. Sequencing was done on a sample of PBMCs. The sequence is built from TRBV4-1 and TRBJ1-2; the D region possibly corresponds to TRBD1 (6 bases align). Read as DNA, the sequence is TGCGCCAGCAGCGGACCTCGGGACAACGATGGCTACACCTTC. Its coded protein is CASSGPRDNDGYTF.